The entry below describes one T cell receptor (beta chain). The data belong to a study of T cell changes during pregnancy in multiple sclerosis. Trimming cost V 8 bases and J 2 bases; bases outside gene matches: 10. This CDR3 contains 15 residues. Germline loops: CDR1 LNHDA, CDR2 SQIVND (reference sequence). Generated by immunoSEQ multiplex PCR, the TCRdb table keeps only in-frame clones and is missing some. The data hold approximately 40,000 clones, with roughly 93% observed a single time. Sequenced material: CD4+ T cells from peripheral blood mononuclear cells, taken before pregnancy. The genes are TRBV19 and TRBJ2-3, with 7 positions matching TRBD2. The sequence came from a female donor with multiple sclerosis, enrolled in a pregnancy study. The CDR3 sequence: CASGAGPADTDTQYF. The CDR3 coding sequence is TGTGCCAGTGGAGCGGGACCGGCTGACACAGATACGCAGTATTTT.